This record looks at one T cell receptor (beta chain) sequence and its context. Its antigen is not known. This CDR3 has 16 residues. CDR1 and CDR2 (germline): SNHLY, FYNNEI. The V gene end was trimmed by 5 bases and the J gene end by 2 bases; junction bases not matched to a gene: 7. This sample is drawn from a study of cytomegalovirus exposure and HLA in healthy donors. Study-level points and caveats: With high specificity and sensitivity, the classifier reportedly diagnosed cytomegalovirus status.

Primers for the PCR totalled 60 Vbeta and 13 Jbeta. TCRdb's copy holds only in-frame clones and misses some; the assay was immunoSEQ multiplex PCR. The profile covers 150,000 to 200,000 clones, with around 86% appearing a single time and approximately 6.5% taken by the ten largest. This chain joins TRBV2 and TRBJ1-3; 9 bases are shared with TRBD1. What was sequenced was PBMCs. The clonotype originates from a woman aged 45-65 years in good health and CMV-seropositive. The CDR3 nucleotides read TGTGCCAGCAGTAACGGACAGGGGTTCACTGGAAACACCATATATTTT. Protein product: CASSNGQGFTGNTIYF.